This TCR beta chain was sequenced for a study of T cell responses to AZD1222 COVID-19 vaccine (dated by TCRdb to about 2021). Concerning the study at large: A total of about 230 trial participants underwent TCR sequencing, of whom roughly 210 received two doses of AZD1222 and some 26 received two doses of the MenACWY control vaccine. Trial participants were enrolled by age into subgroups of 18-55, 56-69 and 70-plus years, and roughly 150, 30 and 60 TCR-sequenced participants, respectively, were included in these subgroups.

From its cysteine to its phenylalanine, the CDR3 spans 17 amino acids. Left in the record is the CDR3 DNA by itself, 51 bases read in frame from the first base. In the germline V gene, CDR1 corresponds to MDHEN and CDR2 to SYDVKM. The germline ends are 17 bases apart after V is trimmed by 4 bases and J by 1 base. The CDR3 regions of human TCRbeta chains were analyzed by immunosequencing. Turning to the authors' computational methods: Repertoire TCRs were matched against a reference library of SARS-CoV-2-specific TCRs generated with the MIRA antigen-specificity platform. Breadth was defined as the fraction of unique TCRs that were SARS-CoV-2-associated, and depth was defined as the fraction of total T cells that were SARS-CoV-2-associated. Each spike-specific TCR was assigned to its reactive spike region and to a CD4 or CD8 class using the MIRA data. Log10-transformed breadth and depth values were compared by one-way ANOVA with Sidak's multiple comparisons tests. Imported from immuneACCESS, the table was reduced by TCRdb to in-frame sequences with V and J called. These copies leave out some clones; in studies compared against another copy, an unresolved V gene accounts for under half, and the cause of the remainder is not known. V and J calls and clone size are given by that table; D and trimming were obtained from the DNA. The sample table records around 130,000 clones; roughly 88% of these occur just once. The ten top clones hold about 19% of the sample.

Of note for this clone: The antigen it binds to is not known. No per-base quality is available; no much larger clone lies one base away.

The time point label here, explained by the study, means: baseline before first vaccination. The sample's treatment or condition label, in plain terms: meningococcal conjugate vaccine given as trial control. The vaccinee samples were drawn from two UK trials, COV001 and COV002, one of which was a single-blind randomized controlled phase 2/3 trial testing AZD1222 (ChAdOx1 nCoV-19) in healthy adults. For TCRbeta chain sequencing, PBMC samples from trial participants were taken at day 0 and at day 28 after the second dose. Study-wide conclusions, independent of this receptor: After two AZD1222 doses, both the breadth and the depth of spike-specific TCRs were significantly higher than at day 0 and than in MenACWY recipients. Because no day 14 peak-response samples were available, repertoires were characterized only after the peak T cell response. In the small 56-69-year group, the increase in depth fell short of significance, most likely because of low power. Conclusions about previously exposed vaccinees are limited, since just a handful of AZD1222 recipients were seropositive for SARS-CoV-2 at baseline. Participants were mostly white British, with more females than males. The authors suggested clonal diversity may have been underestimated. The vaccine-associated CD4 TCRs covered the entire spike protein, and the dominant responses fell in regions 160-218 and 743-854. Reportedly, almost half of the unique spike-specific TCRs recognized epitopes lying outside the regions that are mutated in the B.1.351 and B.1.1.7 variants.

Recombination connected TRBV28 to TRBJ2-1; no D segment can be confidently identified. The source was peripheral blood, collected on day 0 of MenACWY control vaccination. The TCR sequence derives from an adult in good health. The CDR3 corresponds to CASSSARRLISYNEQFF. Read as DNA, the sequence is TGTGCCAGCAGTTCCGCCCGACGGTTAATATCCTACAATGAGCAGTTCTTC.